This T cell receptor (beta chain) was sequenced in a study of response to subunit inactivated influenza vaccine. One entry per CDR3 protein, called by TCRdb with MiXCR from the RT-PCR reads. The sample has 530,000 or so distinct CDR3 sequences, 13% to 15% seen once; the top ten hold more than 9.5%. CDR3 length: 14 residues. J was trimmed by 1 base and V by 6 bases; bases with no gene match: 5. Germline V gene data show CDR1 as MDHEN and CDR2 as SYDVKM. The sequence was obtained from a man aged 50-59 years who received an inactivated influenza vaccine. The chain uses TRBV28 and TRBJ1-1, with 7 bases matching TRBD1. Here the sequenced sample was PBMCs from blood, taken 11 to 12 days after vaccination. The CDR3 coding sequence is TGTGCCAGCAGACGACAGGGCCGGAACACTGAAGCTTTCTTT. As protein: CASRRQGRNTEAFF.